This T cell receptor (beta chain) came from a study of cytomegalovirus exposure and HLA in healthy donors. The PCR used 60 Vbeta and 13 Jbeta primers. The repertoire was sequenced with immunoSEQ multiplex PCR; TCRdb's copy has only in-frame clones and lacks some. The sample carries under 300,000 clones, about 75% recorded once. CDR3 length: 15 residues. The V gene is TRBV21-1, the J gene TRBJ1-1. TRBV21-1 is tagged as a pseudogene. Sequenced: PBMCs. This TCR was recovered from a female donor in good health and CMV-seronegative. The CDR3 region has the DNA TGTGCCAGCAGCAAGAGGCGGGGGTTGGGCACTGAAGCTTTCTTT. It encodes CASSKRRGLGTEAFF.